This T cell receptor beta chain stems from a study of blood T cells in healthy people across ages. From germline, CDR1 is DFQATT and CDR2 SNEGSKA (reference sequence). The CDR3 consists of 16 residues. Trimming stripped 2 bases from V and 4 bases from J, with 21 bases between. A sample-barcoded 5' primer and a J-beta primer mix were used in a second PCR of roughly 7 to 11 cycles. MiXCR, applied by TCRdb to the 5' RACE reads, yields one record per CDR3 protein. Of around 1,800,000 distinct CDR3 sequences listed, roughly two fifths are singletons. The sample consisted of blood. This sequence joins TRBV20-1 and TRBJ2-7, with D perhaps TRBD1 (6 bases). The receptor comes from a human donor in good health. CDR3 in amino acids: CSARSLGDRDIYEQYF. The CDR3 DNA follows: TGCAGTGCTAGATCCCTTGGGGATAGGGACATATACGAGCAGTACTTC.